This TCR beta chain comes out of a study of spatial heterogeneity in lung cancer. TCR cDNA molecules each carried a unique molecular identifier. TCRdb passed the 5' RACE reads through MiXCR, listing each CDR3 protein once. The data hold approximately 49,000 distinct CDR3 sequences, with less than 5.5% observed a single time. This sample's time point: sample taken at primary tumor resection. Without sorting, whole RNA was sequenced from tumor, nontumor lung or frozen PBMC. Samples were donated by 72 untreated early-stage non-small cell lung cancer patients. This receptor was obtained from a male donor with early-stage non-small cell lung cancer. Sequencing was performed on PBMCs, taken at surgery.

The CDR3 nucleotides are TGCAGTGCTTTAACCGCCTCATGGAACACCGGGGAGCTGTTTTTT. This gives the protein CSALTASWNTGELFF. The rearrangement joins TRBV20-1 to TRBJ2-2; the D is unclear. The CDR3 totals 15 residues. Germline V CDR1 and CDR2: DFQATT, SNEGSKA (reference sequence). Trimming took off 5 bases at V and 1 base at J, with 14 bases between the two ends.